The 9 T cell receptor beta chains presented below share a single source sample, sequenced in a study of T cell responses to AZD1222 COVID-19 vaccine. Generated by immunoSEQ multiplex PCR, the TCRdb table keeps only in-frame clones and is missing some. The profile shows under 150,000 clones, roughly 90% of them singletons. The material sequenced was peripheral blood, taken on day 0 of AZD1222 vaccination. These receptors were taken from an adult in good health.

J is TRBJ2-7 and V is TRBV7-3; 9 bases are a match to TRBD2. The CDR3 consists of 16 residues. Trimming took 0 bases from V and 0 from J; bases not matched to a gene: 3. Germline assignment: CDR1 SGHTA and CDR2 FQGTGA. The CDR3: CASSLTLAGDSYEQYF. In DNA, the CDR3 is TGTGCCAGCAGCTTAACGTTAGCGGGAGACTCCTACGAGCAGTACTTC.

The CDR3 sequence is CASSPSTTVRTDTQYF. The CDR3 nucleotides read TGTGCCAGCTCACCATCGACGACAGTCCGCACAGATACGCAGTATTTT. The V gene is TRBV18, the J gene TRBJ2-3, with a weak D call TRBD1 (5 bases). The V end was cut by 2 bases, the J end by 1 base, with 13 bases between. Germline values: CDR1 KGHSH, CDR2 LQKENI. The CDR3 contains 16 residues.

The count of this clone is one. This chain joins TRBV3-1 (or the pseudogene TRBV3-2) and TRBJ2-7, with 9 bases aligning to TRBD2. This CDR3 comprises 15 residues. With 4 bases clipped from V and 0 bases from J, the junction kept 4 bases outside the gene matches. The V gene's germline CDR1 is LGHDT and CDR2 YNNKEL (reference sequence). The DNA of the CDR3 is TGTGCCAGCAGCCCCGGACTAGCGTACTCCTACGAGCAGTACTTC. It specifies CASSPGLAYSYEQYF.

DNA for the CDR3: TGTGCCTGGACCCAGGGGGGGTCCCCCAATCAGCCCCAGCATTTT. Encoded protein: CAWTQGGSPNQPQHF. The chain carries TRBV30 and TRBJ1-5; TRBD1 matches 7 bases. With V trimmed by 4 bases and J by 3 bases, 9 bases remained unmatched. The CDR3 consists of 15 residues. The germline gives CDR1 GTSNPN, CDR2 SVGIG (reference sequence).

The chain joins TRBV5-1 to TRBJ1-3, with TRBD1 identical over 8 bases. This CDR3 contains 15 residues. The V and J ends lost 4 bases and 2 bases, in that order; junction bases with no gene match: 5. Looked up from germline, CDR1 is SGHRS and CDR2 is YFSETQ. The CDR3 here is CASSRQGQAGNTIYF. The DNA for the CDR3 is TGCGCCAGCAGCCGCCAGGGACAGGCTGGAAACACCATATATTTT.

The chain recombines TRBV5-4 with TRBJ1-4; D possibly corresponds to TRBD1 (5 bases). V lost 2 bases, J lost 6 bases, and 11 bases lay in between. The length of the CDR3 is 14 residues. CDR1 and CDR2 from the germline V gene are SGHNT and YYREEE (reference sequence). The CDR3 is CASSFFAGDEKLFF. CDR3 DNA sequence: TGTGCCAGCAGCTTCTTCGCGGGGGATGAAAAACTGTTTTTT.

V and J are TRBV7-9 and TRBJ2-2; TRBD1 agrees at 7 bases. Germline loops: CDR1 SEHNR, CDR2 FQNEAQ (reference sequence). Germline trimming cut 5 bases from V and 6 bases from J; bases unmatched to any gene: 6. The CDR3 has 14 amino acids. The CDR3 here is CASSAYRGAGELFF. The CDR3 nucleotides read TGTGCCAGCAGCGCCTACAGGGGAGCCGGGGAGCTGTTTTTT.

A single count supports this clone. The chain carries TRBV7-2 and TRBJ2-7, with a possible D match to TRBD2 (7 bases). Germline CDR1 is SGHTA and CDR2 is FQGNSA. V was clipped by 8 bases and J by 6 bases, with 17 bases between them. The CDR3 spans 13 residues. The CDR3 reads CASGGDMFREQYF. The CDR3 region has the DNA TGTGCCAGCGGGGGGGACATGTTCCGCGAGCAGTACTTC.

The chain is built from TRBV6-5 and TRBJ2-7; D remains ambiguous. The CDR3 runs 13 residues. The germline V gene has CDR1 MNHEY and CDR2 SVGAGI. Trimming took 7 bases from V and 1 from J, leaving 11 bases between them. The CDR3 sequence: CASTPAQSYEQYF. CDR3 coding DNA: TGTGCCAGCACCCCAGCGCAGTCCTACGAGCAGTACTTC.